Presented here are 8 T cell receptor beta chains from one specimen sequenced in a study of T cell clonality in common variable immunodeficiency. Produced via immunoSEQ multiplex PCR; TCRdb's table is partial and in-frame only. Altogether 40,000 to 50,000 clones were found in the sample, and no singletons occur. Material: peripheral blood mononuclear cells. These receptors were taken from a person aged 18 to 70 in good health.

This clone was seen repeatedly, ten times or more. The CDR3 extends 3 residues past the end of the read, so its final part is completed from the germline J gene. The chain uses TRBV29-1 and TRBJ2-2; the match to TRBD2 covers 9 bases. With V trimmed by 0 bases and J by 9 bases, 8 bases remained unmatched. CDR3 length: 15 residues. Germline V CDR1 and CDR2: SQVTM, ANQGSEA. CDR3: CSVEDRGAGGRELFF. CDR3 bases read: TGCAGCGTTGAAGATCGGGGAGCGGGAGGAAGGGAG.

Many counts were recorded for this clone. CDR3 sequence reads: CASSVGLQETQYF. Partial CDR3 DNA: TGCGCCAGCAGCGTCGGATTACAGGAGACC. The chain couples TRBV5-1 to TRBJ2-5; D gene uncertain. The read terminates 3 residues before the CDR3 end, so the remaining end is supplied by the germline J gene. CDR3 length: 13 residues. The germline V gene encodes CDR1 SGHRS and CDR2 YFSETQ. V lost 4 bases and J lost 5, with 12 bases in between.

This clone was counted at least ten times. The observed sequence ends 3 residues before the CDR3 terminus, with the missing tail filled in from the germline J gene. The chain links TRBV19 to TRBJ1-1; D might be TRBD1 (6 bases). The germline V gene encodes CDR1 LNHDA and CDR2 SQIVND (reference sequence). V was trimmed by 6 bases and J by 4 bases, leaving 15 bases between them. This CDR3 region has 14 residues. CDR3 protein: CASRSRSGVTEAFF. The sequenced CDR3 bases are TGTGCCAGTAGATCGAGGTCAGGGGTCACTGAA.

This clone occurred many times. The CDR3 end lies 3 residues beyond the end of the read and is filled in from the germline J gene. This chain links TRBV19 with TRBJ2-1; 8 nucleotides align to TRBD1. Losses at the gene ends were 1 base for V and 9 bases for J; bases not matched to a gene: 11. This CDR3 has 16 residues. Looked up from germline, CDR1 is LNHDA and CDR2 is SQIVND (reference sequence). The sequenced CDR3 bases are TGTGCCAGTAGTATAGGGCCCGGACAGGGTACAAGTGAG. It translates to CASSIGPGQGTSE. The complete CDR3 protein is CASSIGPGQGTSEQFF.

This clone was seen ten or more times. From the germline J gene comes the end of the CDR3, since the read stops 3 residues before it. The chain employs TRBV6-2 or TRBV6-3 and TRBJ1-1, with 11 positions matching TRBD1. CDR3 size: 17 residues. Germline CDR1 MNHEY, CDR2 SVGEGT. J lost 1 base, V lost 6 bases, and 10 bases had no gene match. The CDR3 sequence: CASSSRTGGGRNTEAFF. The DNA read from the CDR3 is TGTGCCAGCAGCTCCAGGACAGGGGGCGGCCGGAACACTGAA.

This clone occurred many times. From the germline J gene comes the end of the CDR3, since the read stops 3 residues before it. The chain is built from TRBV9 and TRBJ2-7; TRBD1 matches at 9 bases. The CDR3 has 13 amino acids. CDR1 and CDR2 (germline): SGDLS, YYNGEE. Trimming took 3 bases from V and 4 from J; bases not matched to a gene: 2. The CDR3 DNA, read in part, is TGTGCCAGCAGCGGCGGACAGGGGTACGAG. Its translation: CASSGGQGYE. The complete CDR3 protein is CASSGGQGYEQYF.

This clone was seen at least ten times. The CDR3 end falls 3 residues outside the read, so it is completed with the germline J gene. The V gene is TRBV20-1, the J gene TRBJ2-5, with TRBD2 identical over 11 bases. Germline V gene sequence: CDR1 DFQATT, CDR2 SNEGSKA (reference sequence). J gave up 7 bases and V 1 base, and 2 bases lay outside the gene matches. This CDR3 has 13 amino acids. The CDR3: CSARVTSGGTQYF. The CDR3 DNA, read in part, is TGCAGTGCTAGAGTCACTAGCGGGGGGACC.

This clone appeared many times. CDR3 sequence: CASSLAGHWSYEQYF. The part of the CDR3 DNA that was read is TGTGCCAGCAGCTTGGCTGGACATTGGTCCTACGAG. The J gene is TRBJ2-7, the V gene TRBV5-6; perhaps TRBD1 as D (5 bases). The read falls 3 residues short of the CDR3 end, and the missing part is taken from the germline J gene. This CDR3 is built from 15 residues. Trimming stripped 0 bases from V and 1 base from J, with 11 bases between. CDR1 and CDR2 (germline): SGHDT, YYEEEE.